Listed here are 22 T cell receptor beta chains from one sample, sequenced in a study of T cells in Graves' hyperthyroidism and ophthalmopathy. What was amplified from RNA transcripts were TCR beta CDR3 regions. The HTBI primer set drove a first-round RT-PCR of the TCR CDR3. MiXCR, applied by TCRdb to the multiplex PCR reads, yields one record per CDR3 protein. This table holds about 640,000 distinct CDR3 sequences, roughly 20% found once. Sequencing used blood. The receptors originated from a man aged 25-45 years with Graves' ophthalmopathy.

This chain links TRBV5-5 with TRBJ2-1; no firm D call. V lost 0 bases to trimming and J lost 9 bases, with 7 bases between them. Looked up from germline, CDR1 is SGHKS and CDR2 is YYEKEE (reference sequence). The CDR3 runs 12 residues. DNA for the CDR3: TGTGCCAGCAGCTTGGAGACGGGTGAGCAGTTCTTC. It specifies CASSLETGEQFF. Variable domain in full (rest from reference TRBV5-5 and TRBJ2-1): DAGVTQSPTHLIKTRGQQVTLRCSPISGHKSVSWYQQVLGQGPQFIFQYYEKEERGRGNFPDRFSARQFPNYSSELNVNALLLGDSALYLCASSLETGEQFFGPGTRLTVL.

The chain uses TRBV11-2 and TRBJ2-4; D unresolved. Trimming took off 5 bases at V and 0 bases at J, with 14 bases between the two ends. The CDR3 length is 16 residues. Germline loops: CDR1 SGHAT, CDR2 FQNNGV. This chain's CDR3 is CASSPLTVLAKNIQYF. The CDR3, as DNA: TGTGCCAGCAGCCCGCTCACGGTACTAGCCAAAAACATTCAGTACTTC. Variable domain in full (rest from reference TRBV11-2 and TRBJ2-4): EAGVAQSPRYKIIEKRQSVAFWCNPISGHATLYWYQQILGQGPKLLIQFQNNGVVDDSQLPKDRFSAERLKGVDSTLKIQPAKLEDSAVYLCASSPLTVLAKNIQYFGAGTRLSVL.

This clonotype was detected ten times or more. This chain joins TRBV20-1 and TRBJ1-1, with D perhaps TRBD1 (6 bases). CDR1 and CDR2 from the germline V gene are DFQATT and SNEGSKA (reference sequence). The ends were cut back, 0 bases at V and 0 bases at J, with 14 bases in the middle. CDR3 size: 16 residues. The CDR3 DNA reads as TGCAGTGCTAGAGATCCGGCCAGGGGTCTGAACACTGAAGCTTTCTTT. This encodes CSARDPARGLNTEAFF.

This clonotype was detected only a few times. J is TRBJ1-5 and V is TRBV4-1, with 7 bases lining up with TRBD1. CDR1 MGHRA and CDR2 YSYEKL come from the germline V gene. With V trimmed by 3 bases and J by 0 bases, 2 bases remained unmatched. This CDR3 contains 15 residues. Here the CDR3 reads CASSHRQGSNQPQHF. Written as DNA, the CDR3 is TGCGCCAGCAGCCACCGACAGGGTAGCAATCAGCCCCAGCATTTT.

V and J are TRBV10-3 and TRBJ1-5, with 7 positions matching TRBD1. The CDR3 is 15 amino acids. Looked up from germline, CDR1 is ENHRY and CDR2 is SYGVKD. Trimming took 0 bases from V and 9 from J; bases not matched to a gene: 8. CDR3 nucleotide sequence: TGTGCCATCAGTGAGTCAGAGGGCGAGGGGGCGCCCCAGCATTTT. It encodes CAISESEGEGAPQHF.

This clonotype was picked up many times. This chain links TRBV28 with TRBJ2-3; 15 bases line up with TRBD2. Looked up from germline, CDR1 is MDHEN and CDR2 is SYDVKM. The CDR3 contains 20 residues. J lost 4 bases, V lost 5 bases, and 16 bases had no gene match. CDR3 DNA sequence: TGTGCCAGCAGTCTATCCGGACTAGCGGGAGGGCCCAACGACCCAGATACGCAGTATTTT. It specifies CASSLSGLAGGPNDPDTQYF.

This clonotype was seen only a few times. Here the CDR3 DNA reads TGTGCCAGCAGCCAAGAAGCGTCACGGATTAATGAAAAACTGTTTTTT. Encoded protein: CASSQEASRINEKLFF. The rearrangement uses TRBV4-2 and TRBJ1-4; D remains ambiguous. Trimming pared 0 bases from V and 4 bases from J, leaving 12 bases between. The V gene's germline CDR1 is LGHNA and CDR2 YNFKEQ. This CDR3 has 16 amino acids.

The V gene is TRBV4-2, the J gene TRBJ2-1, with TRBD1 matching 7 bases. The CDR3 extends over 13 amino acids. After removal of 5 bases from V and 8 bases from J, the junction contained 6 bases not matched to a gene. The germline gives CDR1 LGHNA, CDR2 YNFKEQ. The CDR3 region has the DNA TGTGCCAGCAGCGCCCGGGACAGCCATGAGCAGTTCTTC. It specifies CASSARDSHEQFF.

V is TRBV5-1 and J is TRBJ2-7; possibly TRBD2 for D (7 bases). The CDR3 loop spans 13 amino acids. From germline, CDR1 is SGHRS and CDR2 YFSETQ. Trimming stripped 5 bases from V and 3 bases from J, with 12 bases between. CDR3 bases: TGCGCCAGCAGGAGGGGGGGGGACTACGAGCAGTACTTC. As protein: CASRRGGDYEQYF.

This clonotype occurred a few times. The V gene is TRBV9, the J gene TRBJ2-7; D is perhaps TRBD1 (7 bases). The CDR3 contains 15 residues. Germline assignment: CDR1 SGDLS and CDR2 YYNGEE. V was trimmed by 4 bases and J by 0 bases, leaving 14 bases between them. This CDR3 is CASSKWGDSSYEQYF. CDR3 in DNA: TGTGCCAGCAGCAAGTGGGGGGACAGCTCCTACGAGCAGTACTTC.

In its sample, this clonotype was seen a few times. The chain couples TRBV4-1 to TRBJ2-5; 8 bases align to TRBD2. V was clipped by 0 bases and J by 3 bases; unmatched bases: 9. The CDR3 consists of 17 residues. Germline V lookup: CDR1 MGHRA, CDR2 YSYEKL. CDR3 DNA sequence: TGCGCCAGCAGCCAAGAATCAAACTTAGCGGGAAAAGAGACCCAGTACTTC. Translated: CASSQESNLAGKETQYF.

This clonotype has at least ten counts. V is TRBV30 and J is TRBJ2-3; no firm D call. The CDR3 has 15 amino acids. V shed 0 bases and J shed 0 bases, with 10 bases lying between them. Germline V gives CDR1 GTSNPN, CDR2 SVGIG (reference sequence). CDR3: CAWSVRLASTDTQYF. CDR3 coding DNA: TGTGCCTGGAGTGTACGGTTAGCTAGCACAGATACGCAGTATTTT.

The rearrangement links TRBV6-1 to TRBJ2-5, with 9 bases that match TRBD1. The CDR3 has 14 amino acids. Germline V gene sequence: CDR1 MNHNS, CDR2 SASEGT. Losses at the gene ends were 6 bases for V and 4 bases for J; bases not matched to a gene: 6. The CDR3 sequence is CASSPTGGGETQYF. In nucleotides, the CDR3 is TGTGCCAGCAGCCCCACAGGGGGCGGAGAGACCCAGTACTTC.

J is TRBJ1-1 and V is TRBV7-3; 8 nucleotides line up with TRBD1. V shed 1 base and J 1 base; nucleotides not matched to a gene: 8. The V gene's germline CDR1 is SGHTA and CDR2 FQGTGA. The CDR3 is 17 amino acids. The CDR3 DNA reads as TGTGCCAGCAGCTTAAGAGGCAGGGGGCTTGGGAACACTGAAGCTTTCTTT. Protein: CASSLRGRGLGNTEAFF.

Details on this clonotype: A much larger clone lies one base from this, so it may be a read error. This chain joins TRBV5-1 and TRBJ2-1; possibly TRBD1 for D (8 bases). CDR1 is SGHRS and CDR2 is YFSETQ in the germline V gene. This CDR3 spans 13 amino acids. The CDR3 sequence is CASKQGDYNGQFF. In nucleotides, the CDR3 is TGCGCCAGCAAACAGGGGGACTACAATGGGCAGTTCTTC.

As to this clonotype: This may stem from a read error, because a much larger clone lies one nucleotide away. The chain links TRBV28 to TRBJ1-1; the D is unclear. The CDR3 contains 12 residues. The V gene's germline CDR1 is MDHEN and CDR2 SYDVKM. CDR3 in DNA: TGTGCCGGCAGTTTAGAGGTTGGTGAAGCTTTCTTT. This translates into CAGSLEVGEAFF.

This chain uses TRBV2 with TRBJ2-2; 7 positions agree with TRBD1. In germline, CDR1 is SNHLY, CDR2 FYNNEI. This CDR3 region has 16 residues. With 6 bases clipped from V and 5 bases from J, the junction kept 12 bases outside the gene matches. The CDR3 DNA reads TGTGCCAGCAGCCCTCACAAGACAGGGAATACCGGGGAGCTGTTTTTT. Its translation: CASSPHKTGNTGELFF.

V is TRBV4-1 and J is TRBJ2-7; 10 positions match TRBD2. Germline-derived CDR1 and CDR2 are MGHRA and YSYEKL. V lost 1 base and J lost 3; bases outside the gene matches: 6. CDR3 length equals 16 residues. The CDR3 protein is CASSQGGTSVRYEQYF. The CDR3 region has the DNA TGCGCCAGCAGCCAAGGTGGGACTAGCGTACGCTACGAGCAGTACTTC.

This clonotype was observed many times. The genes are TRBV29-1 and TRBJ2-7; 13 bases agree with TRBD2. The CDR3 extends over 16 amino acids. Germline V gives CDR1 SQVTM, CDR2 ANQGSEA. The V and J ends lost 4 bases and 4 bases, in that order; junction bases with no gene match: 10. The CDR3 nucleotides read TGCAGCGTTGGGGGCCGACTAGCGGGAGGTGGTTACGAGCAGTACTTC. Protein sequence: CSVGGRLAGGGYEQYF.

The rearrangement links TRBV12-3 or TRBV12-4 to TRBJ2-2, with D possibly TRBD1 on 6 matching bases. This CDR3 region has 15 residues. V lost 5 bases and J lost 1, with 11 bases in between. The CDR3 DNA sequence: TGTGCCAGCAGTCCCGGGACACAGAACACCGGGGAGCTGTTTTTT. This encodes CASSPGTQNTGELFF.

This chain connects TRBV7-6 to TRBJ2-7; maybe TRBD2 (5 bases). The germline gives CDR1 SGHVS, CDR2 FNYEAQ. The CDR3 extends over 15 amino acids. The V gene lost 5 bases and the J gene lost 2 bases, with 16 bases spanning the gap. As DNA, the CDR3 is TGTGCCAGCAGCCCGTGGGCTAGCCGCCCCTACGAGCAGTACTTC. Its translation is CASSPWASRPYEQYF.

This chain uses TRBV30 with TRBJ2-2; D tentatively reads TRBD1 or TRBD2 (5 bases each). Germline V lookup: CDR1 GTSNPN, CDR2 SVGIG (reference sequence). This CDR3 comprises 14 residues. V dropped 5 bases and J dropped 0 bases, with 10 bases sitting between them. In DNA form, the CDR3 reads TGTGCCTGGCGGTTGGGGGCGAACACCGGGGAGCTGTTTTTT. This encodes CAWRLGANTGELFF.